The 25 T cell receptor beta chains below all came from one sample that was sequenced in a study of T cell repertoires in ileal Crohn's disease. Sequencing used immunoSEQ multiplex PCR; TCRdb keeps in-frame clones, though not all of them. The sample consists of more than 50,000 clones, 85% to 90% of them appearing once. Sample time point: neoterminal ileum biopsy at postoperative endoscopy, about 6 months after surgery. Sequenced: ileal tissue. The source is an adult with Crohn's disease.

The rearrangement joins TRBV18 to TRBJ2-2, with D possibly being TRBD2 (6 bases). Looked up from germline, CDR1 is KGHSH and CDR2 is LQKENI. Between the trimmed V and J ends, which lost 2 bases and 4 bases, there was a span of 8 bases. There are 14 residues in the CDR3. CDR3 DNA sequence: TGTGCCAGCTCACCAGCGGGGACCACCGGGGAGCTGTTTTTT. This sequence encodes CASSPAGTTGELFF.

The genes are TRBV5-4 and TRBJ2-1; D is perhaps TRBD1 (5 bases). V lost 1 base, J lost 3 bases, and 8 bases lay in between. Germline assignment: CDR1 SGHNT and CDR2 YYREEE (reference sequence). The CDR3 is made up of 14 amino acids. The CDR3 nucleotides are TGTGCCAGCAGCTTGAGGGGTTTCTACAATGAGCAGTTCTTC. Translation: CASSLRGFYNEQFF.

This rearrangement joins TRBV5-1 to TRBJ2-5, with D possibly matching TRBD2 (7 bases). Trimming took 3 bases from V and 9 from J, leaving 15 bases between them. The CDR3 sequence is 13 residues long. CDR1 and CDR2 from the germline V gene are SGHRS and YFSETQ. CDR3 DNA: TGCGCCAGCAGCTCGGACAGCCGGGGGGCCCAGTACTTC. Translating gives CASSSDSRGAQYF.

This chain uses TRBV5-6 with TRBJ1-2, with 7 positions matching TRBD1. This CDR3 region has 18 residues. The germline V gene encodes CDR1 SGHDT and CDR2 YYEEEE. V shed 0 bases, J shed 5 bases, and the junction held 16 bases outside the gene matches. The CDR3 bases are TGTGCCAGCAGCTTGGACGTAGCCCGACAGGGAGGAGGATATGGCTACACCTTC. It encodes CASSLDVARQGGGYGYTF.

This chain links TRBV7-7 with TRBJ2-5, with a tentative D call TRBD2 (5 bases). The CDR3 is made up of 15 amino acids. With 2 bases removed from V and 2 bases from J, the gap between germline ends came to 12 bases. The germline V gene has CDR1 SSHAT and CDR2 FNYEAQ (reference sequence). CDR3 region: CASSLSNAGQETQYF. In DNA form, the CDR3 reads TGTGCCAGCAGCTTAAGTAACGCGGGTCAAGAGACCCAGTACTTC.

The chain has TRBV9 and TRBJ2-1; 8 positions agree with TRBD2. The junction had 9 bases not matched to a gene; V was cut back by 1 base and J by 0 bases. This CDR3 is 18 amino acids long. Germline-derived CDR1 and CDR2 are SGDLS and YYNGEE. In nucleotides, the CDR3 is TGTGCCAGCAGCGTATTTCCGGACAGCGGGAGCTCCTACAATGAGCAGTTCTTC. Its translation is CASSVFPDSGSSYNEQFF.

The chain combines TRBV7-8 with TRBJ1-3, with 8 nucleotides matching TRBD1. This CDR3 comprises 16 residues. V trimming: 5 bases; J trimming: 0 bases; junction bases outside the gene matches: 6. CDR1 is SGHVS and CDR2 is FQNEAQ in the germline V gene. CDR3 in DNA: TGTGCCAGCAGCCCTCAGGGGGCTTTCTCTGGAAACACCATATATTTT. Its protein is CASSPQGAFSGNTIYF.

The V gene is TRBV2, the J gene TRBJ2-2; 11 positions match TRBD1. Trimming took 6 bases from V and 4 from J; bases not matched to a gene: 7. In germline, CDR1 is SNHLY, CDR2 FYNNEI. This CDR3 is 16 amino acids long. This CDR3 is CASSPGQGATTGELFF. The CDR3 DNA reads TGTGCCAGCAGCCCAGGACAGGGGGCAACCACCGGGGAGCTGTTTTTT.

The chain employs TRBV29-1 and TRBJ1-2; D unresolved. Trimming took 3 bases from V and 4 from J, leaving 9 bases between them. CDR3 size: 12 residues. Germline V gene lookup returns CDR1 SQVTM and CDR2 ANQGSEA. The CDR3 spells CSVEWQSYGYTF. The CDR3 region has the DNA TGCAGCGTTGAGTGGCAGTCCTATGGCTACACCTTC.

The rearrangement uses TRBV20-1 and TRBJ2-1; TRBD2 might be the D (5 bases). This CDR3 is 10 amino acids long. Trimming took off 3 bases at V and 8 bases at J, with 5 bases between the two ends. CDR1 DFQATT and CDR2 SNEGSKA come from the germline V gene (reference sequence). CDR3 in amino acids: CSARRDEQFF. CDR3 DNA: TGCAGTGCTAGGAGGGATGAGCAGTTCTTC.

The J gene is TRBJ1-4, the V gene TRBV5-6; perhaps TRBD1 as D (6 bases). The V and J ends lost 4 bases and 5 bases respectively, with 9 bases between them. Germline loops: CDR1 SGHDT, CDR2 YYEEEE. The CDR3 extends over 13 amino acids. The CDR3 sequence is CASSLDRNEKLFF. The DNA for the CDR3 is TGTGCCAGCAGCCTAGACAGGAATGAAAAACTGTTTTTT. Supplemented by reference TRBV5-6 and TRBJ1-4, the full variable domain reads DAGVTQSPTHLIKTRGQQVTLRCSPKSGHDTVSWYQQALGQGPQFIFQYYEEEERQRGNFPDRFSGHQFPNYSSELNVNALLLGDSALYLCASSLDRNEKLFFGSGTQLSVL.

The V call is TRBV5-1, the J call TRBJ2-1, with a weak D call TRBD1 (5 bases). The length of the CDR3 is 15 residues. The V end lost 1 base, the J end lost 5 bases, and 13 bases lay between the germline ends. Germline V gene sequence: CDR1 SGHRS, CDR2 YFSETQ. This chain's CDR3 is CASSLRGAPNNEQFF. The CDR3 DNA is TGCGCCAGCAGCTTGAGGGGTGCTCCCAACAATGAGCAGTTCTTC.

The chain is built from TRBV27 and TRBJ2-5; D perhaps matches TRBD2 (5 bases). V lost 6 bases to trimming and J lost 2 bases, with 13 bases between them. Looked up from germline, CDR1 is MNHEY and CDR2 is SMNVEV (reference sequence). The CDR3 has 14 amino acids. The CDR3 sequence: CASRDTREQETQYF. As DNA, the CDR3 is TGTGCCAGCAGGGATACGAGGGAGCAAGAGACCCAGTACTTC.

The chain joins TRBV5-6 to TRBJ2-6; a weak D match, TRBD1 (5 bases). The CDR3 is made up of 14 amino acids. V lost 0 bases, J lost 4 bases, and 5 bases lay in between. CDR1 SGHDT and CDR2 YYEEEE come from the germline V gene. The CDR3 nucleotides read TGTGCCAGCAGCTTGGGGACAGGGGCCAACGTCCTGACTTTC. Its translation is CASSLGTGANVLTF.

V usage is TRBV7-9 and J usage is TRBJ1-4; 7 bases align to TRBD1. CDR1 SEHNR and CDR2 FQNEAQ come from the germline V gene (reference sequence). The length of the CDR3 is 16 residues. Losses at the gene ends were 5 bases for V and 4 bases for J; bases not matched to a gene: 10. The CDR3 region has the DNA TGTGCCAGCAGCCCCTCCAGGGCAGGGGGTAATGAAAAACTGTTTTTT. This sequence encodes CASSPSRAGGNEKLFF.

This chain links TRBV7-2 with TRBJ2-5; 12 nucleotides agree with TRBD2. Germline V lookup: CDR1 SGHTA, CDR2 FQGNSA. V trimming: 6 bases; J trimming: 5 bases; junction bases outside the gene matches: 1. The CDR3 contains 13 residues. This chain's CDR3 is CASRLAGGETQYF. The CDR3 coding sequence is TGTGCCAGCAGACTAGCGGGGGGTGAGACCCAGTACTTC.

V is TRBV5-6 and J is TRBJ1-1; TRBD1 matches at 7 bases. CDR3 length: 15 residues. CDR1 and CDR2 from the germline V gene are SGHDT and YYEEEE. V shed 2 bases and J 1 base; nucleotides not matched to a gene: 5. The chain's CDR3 is CASSFLGGTNTEAFF. For the CDR3, the DNA is TGTGCCAGCAGCTTTCTAGGGGGCACGAACACTGAAGCTTTCTTT. The full variable domain, in which reference TRBV5-6 and TRBJ1-1 provide the parts outside the CDR3, is DAGVTQSPTHLIKTRGQQVTLRCSPKSGHDTVSWYQQALGQGPQFIFQYYEEEERQRGNFPDRFSGHQFPNYSSELNVNALLLGDSALYLCASSFLGGTNTEAFFGQGTRLTVV.

This chain uses TRBV19 with TRBJ1-1, with TRBD1 identical over 7 bases. The V segment lost 6 bases and the J segment 0 bases; nucleotides outside the gene matches: 10. CDR1 and CDR2 (germline): LNHDA, SQIVND (reference sequence). The CDR3 has 16 residues. CDR3 coding DNA: TGTGCCAGTAGGTTGACAGGGTCGGCAATGAACACTGAAGCTTTCTTT. It is translated as CASRLTGSAMNTEAFF.

This clone was seen more than once but under ten times. The chain employs TRBV4-2 and TRBJ2-2; 9 bases align to TRBD2. The CDR3 sequence is 16 residues long. J was trimmed by 3 bases and V by 1 base; bases with no gene match: 3. The germline gives CDR1 LGHNA, CDR2 YNFKEQ. The CDR3 spells CASSQGAGGHTGELFF. The CDR3 DNA sequence: TGTGCCAGCAGCCAAGGAGCGGGAGGACACACCGGGGAGCTGTTTTTT.

CDR3: CASRVGLTDAEAFF. The CDR3, as DNA: TGTGCCAGCAGGGTCGGACTGACCGACGCTGAAGCTTTCTTT. The rearrangement joins TRBV6-5 to TRBJ1-1; D gene ambiguous. V was cut by 6 bases and J by 6 bases, with 17 bases left in between. Germline loops: CDR1 MNHEY, CDR2 SVGAGI. The CDR3 contains 14 residues.

The rearrangement links TRBV2 to TRBJ1-2; TRBD1 might be the D (5 bases). Trimming stripped 2 bases from V and 7 bases from J, with 20 bases between. Germline CDR1 is SNHLY and CDR2 is FYNNEI. The CDR3 totals 16 residues. CDR3 nucleotides: TGTGCCAGCAGTGAACACGGGACTAATTGGATCTCTGGCTACACCTTC. This sequence encodes CASSEHGTNWISGYTF.

This chain links TRBV10-3 with TRBJ1-5; TRBD1 might be the D (6 bases). Trimming removed 4 bases at V and 6 bases at J, with 10 bases between. The CDR3 extends over 13 amino acids. Germline V gives CDR1 ENHRY, CDR2 SYGVKD. The CDR3 is CAISADSSQPQHF. The CDR3 DNA reads TGTGCCATCAGTGCGGACAGTTCTCAGCCCCAGCATTTT.

CDR3 loop: CASSTPGQGGPEQYF. The CDR3 coding sequence is TGTGCCAGCAGCACACCGGGACAGGGGGGTCCCGAGCAGTACTTC. The gene calls are TRBV11-2 and TRBJ2-7; 11 nucleotides agree with TRBD1. V lost 5 bases to trimming and J lost 6 bases; unmatched junction nucleotides: 9. The V gene's germline CDR1 is SGHAT and CDR2 FQNNGV. The CDR3 spans 15 residues.

This chain joins TRBV4-2 and TRBJ2-7; possible D gene TRBD1, 6 bases. The CDR3 is 15 amino acids. Germline lookup yields CDR1 LGHNA and CDR2 YNFKEQ. The V gene lost 0 bases and the J gene lost 9 bases, with 18 bases spanning the gap. For the CDR3, the DNA is TGTGCCAGCAGCCAAGAGCCGGGACACCTGCGAGGGCAGTACTTC. This codes for CASSQEPGHLRGQYF.

This clone was seen once. V usage is TRBV28 and J usage is TRBJ2-1, with TRBD1 matching 8 bases. Losses at the gene ends were 7 bases for V and 12 bases for J; bases not matched to a gene: 14. In germline, CDR1 is MDHEN, CDR2 SYDVKM. This CDR3 comprises 14 residues. The CDR3 coding sequence is TGTGCCAGCATTTCAGGACAGGGAACAATGGGGCAGTTCTTC. This gives the protein CASISGQGTMGQFF.